The 12 T cell receptor beta chains below come from one sample, sequenced in a study of PD-L1 blockade in urothelial cancer. Regarding time point: pretreatment peripheral blood. Libraries were prepared by immunoSEQ multiplex PCR; TCRdb keeps only in-frame clonotypes and omits some of them. The table shows approximately 88,000 clones, with roughly 84% occurring only once. The specimen comprised PBMCs, sampled around atezolizumab (anti-PD-L1) treatment. These receptors came from a man in his 60s with urothelial cancer.

The chain links TRBV5-8 to TRBJ1-3; D not resolved. CDR1 is SGHTS and CDR2 is YDEGEE in the germline V gene. With 4 bases removed from V and 4 bases from J, the gap between germline ends came to 15 bases. The CDR3 covers 15 residues. CDR3 DNA: TGTGCCAGCAGCCCTCGGGGTACTCTCGGAAACACCATATATTTT. Translation: CASSPRGTLGNTIYF.

The chain couples TRBV2 to TRBJ2-4; a possible D gene is TRBD2 (5 bases). Trimming took off 6 bases at V and 3 bases at J, with 18 bases between the two ends. The germline V gene encodes CDR1 SNHLY and CDR2 FYNNEI. The CDR3 totals 16 residues. The DNA for the CDR3 is TGTGCCAGCAGCGACCCAGCGGAGGTTGTCAAAAACATTCAGTACTTC. As protein: CASSDPAEVVKNIQYF.

The chain uses TRBV29-1 and TRBJ2-4; D gene unclear. Trimming left V 4 bases short and J 0 bases short, with 7 bases between. The germline V gene encodes CDR1 SQVTM and CDR2 ANQGSEA. This CDR3 region has 13 residues. CDR3 nucleotides: TGCAGCGTTGCGGCGGTAGCCAAAAACATTCAGTACTTC. This sequence encodes CSVAAVAKNIQYF.

This clone was found once. The chain links TRBV5-8 to TRBJ2-1, with TRBD2 matching 12 bases. Germline-derived CDR1 and CDR2 are SGHTS and YDEGEE. This CDR3 region has 17 residues. Unmatched junction bases numbered 9, after V lost 5 bases and J lost 3 bases. CDR3 in DNA: TGTGCCAGCAGTTCAAAGACTAGCGGGAGCGTCTACAATGAGCAGTTCTTC. Protein product: CASSSKTSGSVYNEQFF.

This clone was detected only once. This sequence joins TRBV5-4 and TRBJ2-1; TRBD2 aligns across 10 bases. CDR3 length equals 16 residues. Trimming removed 1 base from V and 5 bases from J; junction bases left unmatched: 6. Germline V gene sequence: CDR1 SGHNT, CDR2 YYREEE (reference sequence). The DNA of the CDR3 is TGTGCCAGCAGCTTGAAGAGCGGGGGGGGGAACAATGAGCAGTTCTTC. It yields the protein CASSLKSGGGNNEQFF.

The V call is TRBV18, the J call TRBJ2-1; 13 nucleotides line up with TRBD2. The ends lost 5 bases at V and 5 bases at J; junction bases unmatched: 3. CDR3 length: 15 residues. Germline V gene lookup returns CDR1 KGHSH and CDR2 LQKENI. The CDR3 protein is CASSFGTSGDNEQFF. As DNA, the CDR3 is TGTGCCAGCTCATTCGGGACTAGCGGGGACAATGAGCAGTTCTTC.

V usage is TRBV7-9 and J usage is TRBJ1-2; 9 bases map to TRBD1. The CDR3 is 15 amino acids. Germline-derived CDR1 and CDR2 are SEHNR and FQNEAQ (reference sequence). J lost 4 bases, V lost 5 bases, and 8 bases had no gene match. CDR3 in DNA: TGTGCCAGCAGCCGCCCGGGACAGGGACTCTATGGCTACACCTTC. The encoded protein is CASSRPGQGLYGYTF.

V usage is TRBV5-4 and J usage is TRBJ2-5; D unresolved. CDR3 length: 14 amino acids. Per the germline V gene, CDR1 is SGHNT and CDR2 is YYREEE (reference sequence). V was trimmed by 3 bases and J by 5 bases, leaving 14 bases between them. DNA of the CDR3: TGTGCCAGCAGCTCCCCCCGCACGAGGGAGACCCAGTACTTC. It specifies CASSSPRTRETQYF.

The CDR3 reads CASRSREGQNNEQFF. DNA of the CDR3: TGCGCCAGCAGGTCGAGGGAGGGGCAAAACAATGAGCAGTTCTTC. The V and J genes are TRBV5-1 and TRBJ2-1; 7 nucleotides agree with TRBD2. In germline, CDR1 is SGHRS, CDR2 YFSETQ. J lost 5 bases, V lost 5 bases, and 10 bases had no gene match. This CDR3 region has 15 residues. Full variable domain (outside the CDR3, taken from reference TRBV5-1 and TRBJ2-1): KAGVTQTPRYLIKTRGQQVTLSCSPISGHRSVSWYQQTPGQGLQFLFEYFSETQRNKGNFPGRFSGRQFSNSRSEMNVSTLELGDSALYLCASRSREGQNNEQFFGPGTRLTVL.

The chain recombines TRBV28 with TRBJ1-2; 7 bases are shared with TRBD1. Germline CDR1 and CDR2: MDHEN and SYDVKM. The CDR3 totals 14 residues. The J segment lost 6 bases and the V segment lost 5 bases, leaving 9 bases of the junction unmatched. CDR3 in DNA: TGTGCCAGCAGTCCGCCCGACAGGGTACATGGCTACACCTTC. Protein product: CASSPPDRVHGYTF.

This clone was seen a handful of times. This sequence joins TRBV9 and TRBJ2-5, with 9 bases fitting TRBD2. The CDR3 extends over 15 amino acids. The germline V gene has CDR1 SGDLS and CDR2 YYNGEE. The junction had 9 bases not matched to a gene; V was cut back by 7 bases and J by 2 bases. CDR3 residues: CASARSGGYQETQYF. For the CDR3, the DNA is TGTGCCAGCGCTAGAAGCGGGGGGTATCAAGAGACCCAGTACTTC.

The chain is built from TRBV5-1 and TRBJ2-7; a weak D match, TRBD2 (6 bases). This CDR3 is built from 16 residues. Trimming removed 2 bases at V and 6 bases at J, with 21 bases between. The germline gives CDR1 SGHRS, CDR2 YFSETQ. Here the CDR3 reads CASSFTSRGSAGEQYF. The CDR3 DNA reads as TGCGCCAGCAGCTTCACCTCCCGGGGGTCCGCTGGCGAGCAGTACTTC.